What follows are 25 T cell receptor beta chains derived from one specimen sequenced in a study of T-cell memory formation after mild COVID-19. MiXCR, applied by TCRdb to the 5' RACE reads, yields one record per CDR3 protein. The table has about 180,000 distinct CDR3 sequences, roughly 18% seen once. Material for sequencing was PBMCs or a T cell subset sorted from them (not recorded which). Receptor source: a man younger than 35 who had mild COVID-19 (a few samples of this study predate the infection). Cell type and time point are not known.

This chain joins TRBV20-1 and TRBJ1-2; no definite D call. CDR1 and CDR2 from the germline V gene are DFQATT and SNEGSKA (reference sequence). V gave up 1 base and J gave up 0 bases, with 9 bases separating them. The CDR3 totals 14 residues. This CDR3 is CSARGTAANYGYTF. In DNA, the CDR3 is TGCAGTGCTAGAGGGACGGCTGCTAACTATGGCTACACCTTC.

Notes on this clonotype: The DNA is omitted, as the CDR3 cannot be located on it reliably, and the CDR3 follows TCRdb's listing. The chain combines TRBV5-5 with TRBJ2-3; TRBD2, the D gene given by the table, was not confirmed from the DNA. Germline CDR1 reads SGHKS; CDR2 reads YYEKEE (reference sequence). The CDR3 spans 17 residues, counting both ends. The CDR3 protein is CASSLKYGDGWPIRSIF.

This sequence joins TRBV20-1 and TRBJ1-5; D is unclear. CDR1 DFQATT and CDR2 SNEGSKA come from the germline V gene (reference sequence). The CDR3 is 14 amino acids. The CDR3 DNA reads TGCAGGGCCCAGACCGATTATAGCAATCAGCCCCAGCATTTT. This translates into CRAQTDYSNQPQHF.

This clonotype appeared a few times. The rearrangement uses TRBV9 and TRBJ2-2; D gene uncertain. Trimming took off 6 bases at V and 6 bases at J, with 12 bases between the two ends. Looked up from germline, CDR1 is SGDLS and CDR2 is YYNGEE. The CDR3 spans 13 residues. In DNA, the CDR3 is TGTGCCAGCACCCCTGAATGGCCCGGGGAGCTGTTTTTT. This gives the protein CASTPEWPGELFF.

This clonotype was counted only a few times. The gene calls are TRBV20-1 and TRBJ2-1, with 7 bases aligning to TRBD1. This CDR3 has 16 amino acids. After removal of 0 bases from V and 3 bases from J, the junction contained 8 bases not matched to a gene. Germline V gene sequence: CDR1 DFQATT, CDR2 SNEGSKA (reference sequence). For the CDR3, the DNA is TGCAGTGCTAGAGACCCTCGACAGGGCGGCTACAATGAGCAGTTCTTC. Translated: CSARDPRQGGYNEQFF.

The genes are TRBV6-6 and TRBJ1-2, with TRBD1 matching over 7 bases. CDR3 length: 16 residues. Germline CDR1 MNHNY, CDR2 SVGAGI (reference sequence). The junction had 8 bases not matched to a gene; V was cut back by 4 bases and J by 0 bases. The CDR3: CASSSPGQITNYGYTF. The CDR3 coding sequence is TGTGCCAGCAGTTCCCCGGGACAGATTACTAACTATGGCTACACCTTC.

The sample holds many counts of this clonotype. The V gene is TRBV7-2, the J gene TRBJ2-3, with TRBD2 identical over 13 bases. Germline V CDR1 and CDR2: SGHTA, FQGNSA. Trimming took 3 bases from V and 0 from J; bases not matched to a gene: 3. The CDR3 runs 17 residues. The chain's CDR3 is CASSLTSGGPSTDTQYF. In DNA, the CDR3 is TGTGCCAGCAGCTTGACTAGCGGGGGGCCTAGCACAGATACGCAGTATTTT.

The rearrangement uses TRBV4-3 and TRBJ1-1, with TRBD1 identical over 8 bases. Germline assignment: CDR1 LGHNA and CDR2 YSLEER. V dropped 3 bases and J dropped 3; count of bases not matched to a gene: 6. The CDR3 totals 15 residues. CDR3: CASSHEPTGDTEAFF. CDR3 DNA sequence: TGCGCCAGCAGCCATGAGCCGACAGGGGACACTGAAGCTTTCTTT.

This clonotype was seen repeatedly, ten times or more. V is TRBV5-1 and J is TRBJ1-1; 7 bases are a match to TRBD1. There are 14 residues in the CDR3. With V trimmed by 2 bases and J by 4 bases, 5 bases remained unmatched. CDR1 and CDR2 from the germline V gene are SGHRS and YFSETQ. This CDR3 is CASSFTGAITEAFF. CDR3 nucleotide sequence: TGCGCCAGCAGCTTTACAGGGGCTATCACTGAAGCTTTCTTT.

V usage is TRBV4-1 and J usage is TRBJ2-7; possibly TRBD1 for D (5 bases). V was trimmed by 1 base and J by 2 bases, leaving 12 bases between them. The CDR3 totals 15 residues. Germline CDR1 is MGHRA and CDR2 is YSYEKL. The CDR3 nucleotides read TGCGCCAGCAGCCAAGTATTGACAGATACCTACGAGCAGTACGTC. It codes for CASSQVLTDTYEQYV.

The chain combines TRBV9 with TRBJ1-2; TRBD1 matches at 8 bases. CDR1 SGDLS and CDR2 YYNGEE come from the germline V gene. The CDR3 contains 15 residues. The V segment lost 4 bases and the J segment 5 bases; nucleotides outside the gene matches: 10. As DNA, the CDR3 is TGTGCCAGCAGCCCACCCGACAGGGGTGTTTATGGCTACACCTTC. It translates to CASSPPDRGVYGYTF.

This clonotype has a handful of counts. The J gene is TRBJ2-3, the V gene TRBV6-6; maybe TRBD2 (6 bases). CDR1 is MNHNY, CDR2 SVGAGI, per germline (reference sequence). This CDR3 is built from 15 residues. V shed 2 bases and J shed 2 bases, with 11 bases lying between them. CDR3 in DNA: TGTGCCAGCAGTTACGGGGGGAGCCTCACAGATACGCAGTATTTT. Its protein is CASSYGGSLTDTQYF.

This chain joins TRBV18 and TRBJ2-5; unclear D gene. The CDR3 consists of 14 residues. Trimming pared 2 bases from V and 1 base from J, leaving 8 bases between. Germline loops: CDR1 KGHSH, CDR2 LQKENI. The CDR3 spells CASSPSASQETQYF. The CDR3 region has the DNA TGTGCCAGCTCACCATCGGCTTCCCAAGAGACCCAGTACTTC.

This clonotype showed up just a few times. The chain combines TRBV6-5 with TRBJ1-6; D might be TRBD1 (6 bases). Trimming took off 3 bases at V and 7 bases at J, with 13 bases between the two ends. The CDR3 sequence is 15 residues long. CDR1 is MNHEY and CDR2 is SVGAGI in the germline V gene. CDR3 nucleotide sequence: TGTGCCAGCAGTTATTGGTCAACAGGGAATTCACCCCTCCACTTT. Protein product: CASSYWSTGNSPLHF.

The chain uses TRBV28 and TRBJ2-7, with 8 bases fitting TRBD1. CDR1 is MDHEN and CDR2 is SYDVKM in the germline V gene. J was trimmed by 4 bases and V by 6 bases; bases with no gene match: 8. This CDR3 has 14 residues. Here the CDR3 reads CASRPGGETYEQYV. CDR3 coding DNA: TGTGCCAGCAGGCCAGGGGGCGAGACTTACGAGCAGTACGTC.

This clonotype has ten or more counts. V is TRBV20-1 and J is TRBJ2-4; TRBD2 matches at 11 bases. Trimming took 3 bases from V and 7 from J; bases not matched to a gene: 5. Looked up from germline, CDR1 is DFQATT and CDR2 is SNEGSKA (reference sequence). The CDR3 is 14 amino acids. CDR3 in amino acids: CSARLASGGNIQYF. DNA of the CDR3: TGCAGTGCTAGGTTGGCTAGCGGGGGGAACATTCAGTACTTC.

This chain links TRBV7-2 with TRBJ1-1; no reliable D call. Germline CDR1 SGHTA, CDR2 FQGNSA. The CDR3 is made up of 12 amino acids. The ends were cut back, 1 base at V and 8 bases at J, with 8 bases in the middle. The DNA of the CDR3 is TGTGCCAGCAGCTTAGTGGGCAGGGAAGCTTTCTTT. Its translation is CASSLVGREAFF.

This rearrangement joins TRBV2 to TRBJ2-3; the match to TRBD1 covers 7 bases. J was trimmed by 2 bases and V by 6 bases; bases with no gene match: 5. Germline V gives CDR1 SNHLY, CDR2 FYNNEI. This CDR3 has 14 residues. Here the CDR3 DNA reads TGTGCCAGCAGCATGACAGGGATCACAGATACGCAGTATTTT. Its protein product is CASSMTGITDTQYF.

The chain carries TRBV7-9 and TRBJ1-1, with a weak D call TRBD1 (5 bases). CDR1 is SEHNR and CDR2 is FQNEAQ in the germline V gene (reference sequence). Trimming cost V 5 bases and J 3 bases, with 16 bases left between them. This CDR3 is built from 15 residues. CDR3 in amino acids: CASSPGSGADTEAFF. The CDR3 nucleotides are TGTGCCAGCAGCCCAGGGTCCGGGGCGGACACTGAAGCTTTCTTT.

V usage is TRBV3-1 and J usage is TRBJ2-3, with TRBD2 as a possible D gene (6 bases). The V gene's germline CDR1 is LGHDT and CDR2 YNNKEL (reference sequence). This CDR3 has 12 amino acids. The ends were cut back, 5 bases at V and 10 bases at J, with 13 bases in the middle. CDR3 loop: CASSSVGGAQYF. CDR3 coding DNA: TGTGCCAGCAGCAGTGTCGGGGGTGCGCAGTATTTT.

This clonotype was detected only a few times. This chain links TRBV12-5 with TRBJ2-2; D ambiguous. The CDR3 has 16 amino acids. Trimming shortened V by 1 base and J by 5 bases, and 14 bases separated the two germline ends. Germline CDR1 is LGHNT and CDR2 is FRNRAP. CDR3 DNA sequence: TGTGCTAGTGGTTTGGAGACGATATATGGTACCGGGGAGCTGTTTTTT. This sequence encodes CASGLETIYGTGELFF.

This chain uses TRBV5-8 with TRBJ1-1; D unclear. V was pared by 1 base and J by 4 bases, with 5 bases between. The CDR3 is 12 amino acids. Germline V lookup: CDR1 SGHTS, CDR2 YDEGEE. CDR3: CASSLFLTEAFF. The CDR3 DNA is TGTGCCAGCAGCTTGTTTCTCACTGAAGCTTTCTTT.

V and J are TRBV7-2 and TRBJ2-3; 8 bases map to TRBD2. The germline V gene encodes CDR1 SGHTA and CDR2 FQGNSA. The CDR3 extends over 16 amino acids. The ends lost 3 bases at V and 6 bases at J; junction bases unmatched: 11. CDR3 sequence (DNA): TGTGCCAGCAGCTTGCTTAGCGGGGAGACGGGGGATACGCAGTATTTT. Its translation: CASSLLSGETGDTQYF.

V and J are TRBV7-9 and TRBJ1-1; no definite D call. CDR1 is SEHNR and CDR2 is FQNEAQ in the germline V gene (reference sequence). CDR3 length: 17 residues. The V end was cut by 1 base, the J end by 0 bases, with 15 bases between. The CDR3 sequence: CASSLGSGRRMNTEAFF. The CDR3 nucleotides are TGTGCCAGCAGCTTAGGATCCGGCCGTAGAATGAACACTGAAGCTTTCTTT.

CDR3 sequence (DNA): TGCGCCAGCAGCACAGGACAGGGGGTTGACGGCTACACCTTC. Translating it yields CASSTGQGVDGYTF. The chain couples TRBV5-1 to TRBJ1-2; TRBD1 matches at 10 bases. This CDR3 spans 14 amino acids. Looked up from germline, CDR1 is SGHRS and CDR2 is YFSETQ. V lost 4 bases, J lost 8 bases, and 8 bases stayed unmatched.